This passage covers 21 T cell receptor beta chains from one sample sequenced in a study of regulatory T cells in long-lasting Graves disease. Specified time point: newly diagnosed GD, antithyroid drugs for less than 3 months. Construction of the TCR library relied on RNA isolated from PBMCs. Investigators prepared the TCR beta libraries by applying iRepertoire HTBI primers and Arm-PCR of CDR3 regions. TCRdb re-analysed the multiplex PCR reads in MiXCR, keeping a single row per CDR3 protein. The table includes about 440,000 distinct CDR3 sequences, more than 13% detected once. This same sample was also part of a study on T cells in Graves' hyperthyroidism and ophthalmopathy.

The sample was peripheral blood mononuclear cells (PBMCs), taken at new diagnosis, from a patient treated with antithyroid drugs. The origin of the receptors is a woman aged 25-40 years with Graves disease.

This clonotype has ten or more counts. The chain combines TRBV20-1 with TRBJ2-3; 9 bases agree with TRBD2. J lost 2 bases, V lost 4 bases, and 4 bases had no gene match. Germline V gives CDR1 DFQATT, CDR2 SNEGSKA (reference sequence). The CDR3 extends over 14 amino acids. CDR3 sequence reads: CSATRLAVTDTQYF. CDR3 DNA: TGCAGTGCTACCCGACTAGCGGTCACAGATACGCAGTATTTT.

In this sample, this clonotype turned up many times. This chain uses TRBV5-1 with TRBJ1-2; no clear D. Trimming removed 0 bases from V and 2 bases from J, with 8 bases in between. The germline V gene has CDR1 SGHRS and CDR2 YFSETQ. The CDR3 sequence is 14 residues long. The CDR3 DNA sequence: TGCGCCAGCAGCTTGGTGGTCGGAAACTATGGCTACACCTTC. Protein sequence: CASSLVVGNYGYTF.

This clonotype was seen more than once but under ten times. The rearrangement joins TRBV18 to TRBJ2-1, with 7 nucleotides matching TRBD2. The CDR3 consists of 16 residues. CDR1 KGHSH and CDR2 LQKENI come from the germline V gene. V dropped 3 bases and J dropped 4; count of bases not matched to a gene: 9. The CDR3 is CASSPQRDPRYNEQFF. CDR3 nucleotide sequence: TGTGCCAGCTCACCGCAGCGGGACCCGCGATACAATGAGCAGTTCTTC.

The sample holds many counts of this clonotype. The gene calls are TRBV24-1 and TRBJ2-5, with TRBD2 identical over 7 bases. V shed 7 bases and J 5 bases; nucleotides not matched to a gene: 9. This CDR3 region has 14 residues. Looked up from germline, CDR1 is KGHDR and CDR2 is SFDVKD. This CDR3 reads CATSAYGLDETQYF. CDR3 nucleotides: TGTGCCACCAGCGCCTATGGACTAGATGAGACCCAGTACTTC.

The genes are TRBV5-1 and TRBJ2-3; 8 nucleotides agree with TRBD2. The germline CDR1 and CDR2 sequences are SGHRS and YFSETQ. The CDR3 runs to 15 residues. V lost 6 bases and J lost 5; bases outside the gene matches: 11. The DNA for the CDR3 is TGCGCCAGCATTCATACGGGAGGGCGTGGAGATACGCAGTATTTT. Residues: CASIHTGGRGDTQYF. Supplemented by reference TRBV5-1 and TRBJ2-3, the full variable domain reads KAGVTQTPRYLIKTRGQQVTLSCSPISGHRSVSWYQQTPGQGLQFLFEYFSETQRNKGNFPGRFSGRQFSNSRSEMNVSTLELGDSALYLCASIHTGGRGDTQYFGPGTRLTVL.

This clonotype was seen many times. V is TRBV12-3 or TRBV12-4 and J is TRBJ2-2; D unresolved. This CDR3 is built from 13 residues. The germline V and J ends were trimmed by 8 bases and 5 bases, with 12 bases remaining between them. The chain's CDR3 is CASAHRWTGELFF. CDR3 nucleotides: TGTGCCAGCGCTCACCGATGGACCGGGGAGCTGTTTTTT.

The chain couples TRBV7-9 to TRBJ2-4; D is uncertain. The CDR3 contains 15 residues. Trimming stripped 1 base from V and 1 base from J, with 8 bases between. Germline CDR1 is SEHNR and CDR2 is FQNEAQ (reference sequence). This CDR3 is CASSLGQVAKNIQYF. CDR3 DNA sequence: TGTGCCAGCAGCTTAGGCCAAGTGGCCAAAAACATTCAGTACTTC.

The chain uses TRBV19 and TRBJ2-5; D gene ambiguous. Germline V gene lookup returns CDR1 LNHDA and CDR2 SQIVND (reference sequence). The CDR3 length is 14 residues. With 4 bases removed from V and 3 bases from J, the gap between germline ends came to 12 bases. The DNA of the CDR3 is TGTGCCAGTAGTAGGGCAGCTTTTGAAGAGACCCAGTACTTC. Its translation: CASSRAAFEETQYF.

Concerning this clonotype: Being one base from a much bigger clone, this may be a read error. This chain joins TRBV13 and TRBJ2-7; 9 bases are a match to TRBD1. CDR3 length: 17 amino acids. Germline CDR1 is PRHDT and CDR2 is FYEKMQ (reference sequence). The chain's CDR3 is CAGSPPPGQGLSYEQYF. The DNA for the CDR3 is TGTGCCGGCAGCCCTCCCCCGGGACAGGGTCTTTCCTACGAGCAGTACTTC. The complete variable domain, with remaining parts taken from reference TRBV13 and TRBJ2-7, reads AAGVIQSPRHLIKEKRETATLKCYPIPRHDTVYWYQQGPGQDPQFLISFYEKMQSDKGSIPDRFSAQQFSDYHSELNMSSLELGDSALYFCAGSPPPGQGLSYEQYFGPGTRLTVT.

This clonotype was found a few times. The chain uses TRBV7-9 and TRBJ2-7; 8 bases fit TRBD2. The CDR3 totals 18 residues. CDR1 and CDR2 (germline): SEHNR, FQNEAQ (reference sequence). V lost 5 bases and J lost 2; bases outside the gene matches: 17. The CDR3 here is CASSIPSFGSGTTYEQYF. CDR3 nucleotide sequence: TGTGCCAGCAGCATACCTTCGTTTGGTAGCGGGACTACCTACGAGCAGTACTTC.

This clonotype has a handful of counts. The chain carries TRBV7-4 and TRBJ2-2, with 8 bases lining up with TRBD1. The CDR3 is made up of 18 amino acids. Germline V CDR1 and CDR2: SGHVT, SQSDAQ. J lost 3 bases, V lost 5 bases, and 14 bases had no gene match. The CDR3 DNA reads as TGTGCCAGCAGCGTAGGCTGGCCAGGGGGCGCTGACACCGGGGAGCTGTTTTTT. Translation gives CASSVGWPGGADTGELFF.

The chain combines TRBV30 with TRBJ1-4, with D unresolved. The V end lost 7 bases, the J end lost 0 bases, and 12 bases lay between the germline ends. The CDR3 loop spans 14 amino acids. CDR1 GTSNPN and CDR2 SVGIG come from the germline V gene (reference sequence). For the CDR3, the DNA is TGTGCCTCAACACCGACCGCAACTAATGAAAAACTGTTTTTT. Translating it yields CASTPTATNEKLFF.

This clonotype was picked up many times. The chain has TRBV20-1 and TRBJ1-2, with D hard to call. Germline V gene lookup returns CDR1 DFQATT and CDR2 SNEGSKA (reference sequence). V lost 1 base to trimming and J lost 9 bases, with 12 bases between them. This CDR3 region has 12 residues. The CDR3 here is CSARAPWDRYTF. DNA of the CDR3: TGCAGTGCTAGAGCCCCTTGGGATCGCTACACCTTC.

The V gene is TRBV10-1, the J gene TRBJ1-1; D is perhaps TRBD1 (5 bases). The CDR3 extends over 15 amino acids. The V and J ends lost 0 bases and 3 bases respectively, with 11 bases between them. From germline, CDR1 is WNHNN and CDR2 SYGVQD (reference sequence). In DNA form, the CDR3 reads TGCGCCAGCAGTGAGTCGTATGGGGGATACACTGAAGCTTTCTTT. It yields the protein CASSESYGGYTEAFF.

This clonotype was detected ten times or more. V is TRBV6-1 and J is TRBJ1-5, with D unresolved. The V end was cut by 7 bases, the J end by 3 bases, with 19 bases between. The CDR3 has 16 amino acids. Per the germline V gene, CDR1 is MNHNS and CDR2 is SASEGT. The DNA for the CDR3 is TGTGCCAGCACCAACCCAGGACCCTATCACAATCAGCCCCAGCATTTT. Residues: CASTNPGPYHNQPQHF.

The CDR3 nucleotides read TGTGCCAGCAGCCCCGGACAACCCGGGCCCGCCGGGGAGCTGTTTTTT. This codes for CASSPGQPGPAGELFF. The V call is TRBV7-9, the J call TRBJ2-2, with D possibly being TRBD1 (5 bases). The CDR3 is 16 amino acids. V was trimmed by 5 bases and J by 6 bases, leaving 19 bases between them. CDR1 and CDR2 (germline): SEHNR, FQNEAQ (reference sequence).

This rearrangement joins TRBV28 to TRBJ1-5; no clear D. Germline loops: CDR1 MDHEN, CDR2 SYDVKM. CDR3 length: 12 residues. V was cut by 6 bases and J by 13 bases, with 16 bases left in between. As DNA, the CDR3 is TGTGCCAGCAGGCCCGGCGGCCAGGAACAGCATTTT. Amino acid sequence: CASRPGGQEQHF.

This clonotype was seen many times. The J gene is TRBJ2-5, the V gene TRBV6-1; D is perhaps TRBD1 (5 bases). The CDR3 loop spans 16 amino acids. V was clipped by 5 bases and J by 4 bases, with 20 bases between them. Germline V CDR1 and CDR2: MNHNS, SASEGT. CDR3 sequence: CASSPHLMGQGETQYF. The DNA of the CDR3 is TGTGCCAGCAGTCCGCATCTAATGGGGCAGGGAGAGACCCAGTACTTC.

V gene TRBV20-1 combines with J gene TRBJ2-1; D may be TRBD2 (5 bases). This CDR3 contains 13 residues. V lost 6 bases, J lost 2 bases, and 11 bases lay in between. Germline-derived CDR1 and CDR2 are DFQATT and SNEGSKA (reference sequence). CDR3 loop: CSALGKTYNEQFF. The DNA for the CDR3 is TGCAGTGCCCTCGGGAAAACCTACAATGAGCAGTTCTTC.

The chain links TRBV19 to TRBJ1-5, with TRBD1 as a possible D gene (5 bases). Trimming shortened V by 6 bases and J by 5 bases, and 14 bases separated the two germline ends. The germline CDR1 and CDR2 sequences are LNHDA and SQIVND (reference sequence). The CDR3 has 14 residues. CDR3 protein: CASRGRQTHQPQHF. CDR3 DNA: TGTGCCAGTAGAGGGCGACAGACCCATCAGCCCCAGCATTTT.

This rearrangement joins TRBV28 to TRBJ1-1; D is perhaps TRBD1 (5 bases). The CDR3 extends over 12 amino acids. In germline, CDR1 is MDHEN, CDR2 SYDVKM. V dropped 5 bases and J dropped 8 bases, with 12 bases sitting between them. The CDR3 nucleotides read TGTGCCAGCAGTGAACCGGGACGGGAAGCTTTCTTT. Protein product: CASSEPGREAFF.